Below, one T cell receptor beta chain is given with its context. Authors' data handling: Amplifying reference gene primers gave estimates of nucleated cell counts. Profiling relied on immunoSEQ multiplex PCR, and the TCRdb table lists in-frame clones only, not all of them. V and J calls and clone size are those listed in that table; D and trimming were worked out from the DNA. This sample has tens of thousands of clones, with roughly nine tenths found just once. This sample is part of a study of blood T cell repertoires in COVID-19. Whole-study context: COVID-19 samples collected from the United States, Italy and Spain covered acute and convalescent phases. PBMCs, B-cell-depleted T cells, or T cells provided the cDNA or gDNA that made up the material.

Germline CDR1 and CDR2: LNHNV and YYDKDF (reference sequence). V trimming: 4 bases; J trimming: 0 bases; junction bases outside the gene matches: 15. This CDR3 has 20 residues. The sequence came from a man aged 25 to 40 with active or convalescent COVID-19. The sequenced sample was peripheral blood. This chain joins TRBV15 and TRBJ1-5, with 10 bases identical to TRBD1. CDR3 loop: CATSIPRQGARGDSNQPQHF. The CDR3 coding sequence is TGTGCCACCAGCATTCCGAGACAGGGGGCAAGGGGGGATAGCAATCAGCCCCAGCATTTT.